This is a list of T cell receptor beta chains from one sample in a study of naive and memory T cell subsets. Each CDR3 protein gets one entry after TCRdb re-called the UMI-ligation and nested PCR reads with MiXCR. Of tens of thousands of distinct CDR3 sequences in the sample, about 10% were seen once. The specimen sequenced was naive CD8+ T cells from blood. The receptors were gathered from a human donor in good health. Each CDR3 is given with its conserved first and last residue. Each record gives: V gene, D gene, J gene, clone size, CDR3 protein, CDR3 DNA. The D gene is left open where the match is weak. Not every row has a clone size; where given, it reads once, few, many or a size class.

TRBV4-2	NA	TRBJ1-2	NA	CASSPEEGSYGYTF	TGTGCCAGCAGCCCCGAGGAGGGCAGCTATGGCTACACCTTC
TRBV28	TRBD1	TRBJ2-7	few	CASRSGQGTTYEQYF	TGTGCCAGCAGAAGCGGACAGGGCACAACCTACGAGCAGTACTTC
TRBV7-9	NA	TRBJ2-1	many	CASSLTDYNEQFF	TGTGCCAGCAGCCTGACTGACTACAATGAGCAGTTCTTC
TRBV6-2/TRBV6-3	NA	TRBJ1-1	few	CASSYSFSVMNTEAFF	TGTGCCAGCAGTTACTCGTTTTCAGTCATGAACACTGAAGCTTTCTTT
TRBV27	NA	TRBJ1-5	few	CASSLGPIYSNQPQHF	TGTGCCAGCAGTTTAGGCCCGATCTATAGCAATCAGCCCCAGCATTTT
TRBV7-2	NA	TRBJ1-2	few	CASSGSGFGYGYTF	TGTGCCAGCAGCGGCTCCGGGTTCGGCTATGGCTACACCTTC
TRBV12-3/TRBV12-4	TRBD2	TRBJ2-5	few	CASTGGPRETQYF	TGTGCCAGCACGGGAGGGCCCAGGGAGACCCAGTACTTC
TRBV7-2	TRBD2	TRBJ2-5	NA	CASSLEPPVAGGIQETQYF	TGTGCCAGCAGCTTAGAACCGCCAGTCGCGGGAGGGATACAAGAGACCCAGTACTTC
TRBV5-4	NA	TRBJ2-3	few	CASSLWGAGFSIGSDTQYF	TGTGCCAGCAGCTTGTGGGGTGCGGGGTTTAGTATTGGGTCAGATACGCAGTATTTT
TRBV20-1	NA	TRBJ1-1	NA	CSASDYTEAFF	TGCAGTGCTAGCGACTACACTGAAGCTTTCTTT
TRBV6-1	NA	TRBJ1-4	NA	CASSEEVREEKLFF	TGTGCCAGCAGTGAAGAAGTGAGGGAAGAAAAACTGTTTTTT
TRBV14	NA	TRBJ2-1	few	CASSLEHTIYNEQFF	TGTGCCAGCAGCCTCGAACACACTATATACAATGAGCAGTTCTTC
TRBV12-3/TRBV12-4	NA	TRBJ1-6	NA	CASSSEGVTLHF	TGTGCCAGCAGTTCAGAGGGGGTCACCCTCCACTTT
TRBV7-9	NA	TRBJ2-7	many	CASSSEEGAHEQYF	TGTGCCAGCAGCTCGGAGGAGGGGGCCCACGAGCAGTACTTC
TRBV4-1	NA	TRBJ2-3	many	CASSQDESTDTQYF	TGCGCCAGCAGCCAAGACGAAAGCACAGATACGCAGTATTTT
TRBV20-1	NA	TRBJ2-7	few	CSAREVATYEQYF	TGCAGTGCTAGAGAAGTAGCCACCTACGAGCAGTACTTC
TRBV7-2	TRBD1	TRBJ1-4	NA	CASTPADRRNEKLFF	TGTGCCAGCACCCCCGCGGACAGGAGAAATGAAAAACTGTTTTTT
TRBV10-3	NA	TRBJ2-2	many	CATTLGLAGLATGELFF	TGTGCCACCACCCTGGGACTGGCCGGATTAGCCACCGGGGAGCTGTTTTTT
TRBV7-2	TRBD2	TRBJ2-3	few	CASTPHPGLAGGTDTQYF	TGTGCCAGCACCCCCCACCCGGGACTAGCGGGAGGAACAGATACGCAGTATTTT
TRBV6-2/TRBV6-3	NA	TRBJ2-3	NA	CASSYRVASGSTDTQYF	TGTGCCAGCAGTTACAGGGTGGCCAGCGGATCCACAGATACGCAGTATTTT
TRBV25-1	NA	TRBJ1-4	many	CASSVGTETEKLFF	TGTGCCAGCAGTGTAGGAACCGAGACGGAAAAACTGTTTTTT
TRBV29-1	NA	TRBJ2-3	NA	CSVETSLGGGALDTQYF	TGCAGCGTCGAAACATCTCTAGGTGGAGGGGCCCTAGATACGCAGTATTTT
TRBV12-3/TRBV12-4	NA	TRBJ1-1	many	CASSLASGMAEAFF	TGTGCCAGCAGTTTAGCGTCCGGGATGGCTGAAGCTTTCTTT
TRBV7-6	NA	TRBJ2-2	many	CASRTLLNTGELFF	TGTGCCAGCAGGACCCTCCTTAACACCGGGGAGCTGTTTTTT
TRBV6-2/TRBV6-3	TRBD2	TRBJ2-1	NA	CASSYLAGLAEYRDYNEQFF	TGTGCCAGCAGTTACCTAGCAGGACTAGCTGAGTATCGGGACTACAATGAGCAGTTCTTC
TRBV28	TRBD2	TRBJ2-1	many	CASSTSGAYNEQFF	TGTGCCAGCAGTACTAGCGGGGCCTACAATGAGCAGTTCTTC
TRBV9	NA	TRBJ2-7	many	CASSGQRSYEQYF	TGTGCCAGCAGCGGTCAACGCTCCTACGAGCAGTACTTC
TRBV9	TRBD2	TRBJ2-2	few	CASSTRLAGDTGELFF	TGTGCCAGCAGCACCCGACTAGCGGGAGACACCGGGGAGCTGTTTTTT
TRBV7-9	TRBD1	TRBJ2-5	many	CASSLTTGVETQYF	TGTGCCAGCAGCTTAACTACAGGGGTGGAGACCCAGTACTTC
TRBV6-5	TRBD2	TRBJ2-3	few	CASSWAPSGSGDTQYF	TGTGCCAGCAGTTGGGCCCCTAGCGGGAGTGGGGATACGCAGTATTTT
TRBV27	NA	TRBJ2-7	few	CASSLSLSYEQYF	TGTGCCAGCAGTTTATCCCTCTCCTACGAGCAGTACTTC
TRBV29-1	NA	TRBJ1-5	many	CSVVSGDSNQPQHF	TGCAGCGTTGTCTCGGGAGATAGCAATCAGCCCCAGCATTTT
TRBV7-9	NA	TRBJ2-3	NA	CASSLPGSTDTQYF	TGTGCCAGCAGCCTTCCCGGGTCGACAGATACGCAGTATTTT
TRBV29-1	NA	TRBJ2-1	many	CSVEDFPDSSYNEQFF	TGCAGCGTTGAAGATTTTCCGGATAGCTCCTACAATGAGCAGTTCTTC
TRBV7-8	NA	TRBJ1-5	few	CASSREGPLGGNQPQHF	TGTGCCAGCAGCAGAGAGGGGCCACTTGGGGGCAATCAGCCCCAGCATTTT
TRBV19	NA	TRBJ2-1	many	CASSMINEQFF	TGTGCCAGTAGTATGATCAATGAGCAGTTCTTC
TRBV7-8	NA	TRBJ2-3	few	CASTLGSATSTDTQYF	TGTGCCAGCACGCTTGGTAGCGCTACTAGCACAGATACGCAGTATTTT
TRBV10-3	NA	TRBJ1-5	NA	CAISESIGRRGSNQPQHF	TGTGCCATCAGTGAGTCGATCGGCAGGCGAGGAAGCAATCAGCCCCAGCATTTT
TRBV9	NA	TRBJ1-1	few	CASSHTTWQGNTEAFF	TGTGCCAGCAGCCACACAACCTGGCAGGGGAACACTGAAGCTTTCTTT
TRBV29-1	NA	TRBJ2-3	many	CSVEWGSRDTQYF	TGCAGCGTTGAATGGGGGAGCCGAGATACGCAGTATTTT
TRBV4-3	TRBD1	TRBJ1-2	NA	CASSQDNRGNGYTF	TGCGCCAGCAGCCAAGATAACAGGGGGAATGGCTACACCTTC